The next 12 T cell receptor beta chains were all read from a single sample in a study of blood T cells in healthy people across ages. It was with a sample-barcoded 5' primer and a J-beta primer mix that a second PCR of roughly 6 to 11 cycles was run. TCRdb re-called the 5' RACE reads with MiXCR, one entry per CDR3 protein. The data contain about 780,000 distinct CDR3 sequences, roughly 25% of them singletons. This sample also belongs to another study, concerning T cells of mothers and their children.

Sequences were obtained from blood. The receptors were sampled from a boy aged 5 to 17 in good health.

The V and J genes are TRBV5-1 and TRBJ2-5, with no clear D. The CDR3 totals 13 residues. Germline V gene data show CDR1 as SGHRS and CDR2 as YFSETQ. Trimming took off 5 bases at V and 2 bases at J, with 10 bases between the two ends. The CDR3 DNA sequence: TGCGCCAGCAGTGGTAACAGACAAGAGACCCAGTACTTC. Encoded protein: CASSGNRQETQYF.

This clonotype was observed once. The chain joins TRBV12-3 or TRBV12-4 to TRBJ2-7; possibly TRBD1 for D (5 bases). This CDR3 region has 14 residues. The V gene lost 3 bases and the J gene lost 5 bases, with 14 bases spanning the gap. CDR3 loop: CASSFKGYRDEQYF. Written as DNA, the CDR3 is TGTGCCAGCAGTTTCAAGGGGTATCGGGACGAGCAGTACTTC.

This clonotype occurred a few times. J is TRBJ2-1 and V is TRBV10-3; 9 bases map to TRBD1. Germline trimming cut 10 bases from V and 5 bases from J; bases unmatched to any gene: 6. Germline lookup yields CDR1 ENHRY and CDR2 SYGVKD. The CDR3 has 13 amino acids. CDR3: CATRTGEDNEQFF. Written as DNA, the CDR3 is TGTGCCACTAGGACAGGGGAGGACAATGAGCAGTTCTTC.

This chain uses TRBV12-3 or TRBV12-4 with TRBJ1-1; no clear D. The length of the CDR3 is 14 residues. Trimming removed 5 bases from V and 4 bases from J, with 14 bases in between. In nucleotides, the CDR3 is TGTGCCAGCAGTGTAATGGGTCCGGTCACTGAAGCTTTCTTT. Translation: CASSVMGPVTEAFF.

The chain links TRBV2 to TRBJ1-2, with 7 bases lining up with TRBD1. The germline V gene encodes CDR1 SNHLY and CDR2 FYNNEI. There are 14 residues in the CDR3. The trim removed 3 bases at V and 4 bases at J, leaving 5 bases unmatched. CDR3 residues: CASSDSPGGYGYTF. For the CDR3, the DNA is TGTGCCAGCAGTGACTCCCCAGGGGGCTATGGCTACACCTTC.

V usage is TRBV12-3 or TRBV12-4 and J usage is TRBJ1-6; D unclear. The CDR3 consists of 14 residues. Trimming left V 1 base short and J 7 bases short, with 8 bases between. The CDR3 sequence is CASSLVLGNSPLHF. The CDR3 bases are TGTGCCAGCAGTTTAGTCTTGGGAAATTCACCCCTCCACTTT.

This sequence joins TRBV6-4 and TRBJ1-2; 10 positions agree with TRBD1. Germline CDR1 is MRHNA and CDR2 is SNTAGT. This CDR3 has 13 residues. V dropped 4 bases and J dropped 6; count of bases not matched to a gene: 2. CDR3 nucleotide sequence: TGTGCCAGCAGTGCCGGGACAGGGGATGGCTACACCTTC. Residues: CASSAGTGDGYTF.

This clonotype has a handful of counts. The genes are TRBV6-5 and TRBJ1-3; perhaps TRBD1 as D (5 bases). CDR3 size: 14 residues. Between the trimmed V and J ends, which lost 6 bases and 6 bases, there was a span of 15 bases. Germline V gene sequence: CDR1 MNHEY, CDR2 SVGAGI. CDR3 nucleotides: TGTGCCAGCAGCCCCGTTAGGGGCGTAAACACCATATATTTT. Amino acids: CASSPVRGVNTIYF.

The CDR3 DNA reads as TGTGCCAGCGGAAGGACCTTCACAGATACGCAGTATTTT. The encoded protein is CASGRTFTDTQYF. This sequence joins TRBV2 and TRBJ2-3; no clear D gene. Trimming took 8 bases from V and 2 from J, leaving 11 bases between them. Germline CDR1 SNHLY, CDR2 FYNNEI. This CDR3 is built from 13 residues.

A word on this clonotype: A read error may produce the germline difference seen at one junction end. J is TRBJ2-7 and V is TRBV5-1; 11 nucleotides match TRBD2. Germline CDR1 reads SGHRS; CDR2 reads YFSETQ. This CDR3 is 15 amino acids long. The CDR3 DNA reads as TGCGCCAGCCGGCCGTTTAGCGGGGGGGCCCTCGAGCTGTACTTC. Residues: CASRPFSGGALELYF.

The rearrangement links TRBV5-1 to TRBJ2-1; no clear D. The germline V gene has CDR1 SGHRS and CDR2 YFSETQ. The CDR3 contains 15 residues. The V and J ends lost 1 base and 3 bases respectively, with 11 bases between them. The CDR3 sequence is CASSLLSVDYNEQFF. The CDR3 DNA is TGCGCCAGCAGCTTGTTGAGTGTAGACTACAATGAGCAGTTCTTC.

A few counts support this clonotype. The rearrangement links TRBV30 to TRBJ1-2; D gene ambiguous. Germline-derived CDR1 and CDR2 are GTSNPN and SVGIG (reference sequence). The CDR3 extends over 13 amino acids. Trimming pared 2 bases from V and 0 bases from J, leaving 7 bases between. CDR3 bases: TGTGCCTGGAGTATGGGAGCTAACTATGGCTACACCTTC. Translation gives CAWSMGANYGYTF.